Given below is one T cell receptor beta chain in context. Its antigen is unknown. The data originate from a study of OX40 agonist ivuxolimab in advanced cancers. Looking at the study overall: Partial responses occurred in three patients (one hepatocellular carcinoma, two cutaneous melanoma). Study-level findings and limits: Among the least clonally expanded were partial responders at 0.1-3.0 mg/kg.

Data came from immunoSEQ multiplex PCR; TCRdb stores just in-frame clones and leaves some out. The data show approximately 38,000 clones, 82% seen once. This CDR3 is 15 amino acids long. Trimming took off 2 bases at V and 2 bases at J, with 11 bases between the two ends. CDR1 and CDR2 from the germline V gene are SGHDT and YYEEEE. This chain connects TRBV5-6 to TRBJ2-1; D remains unclear. The TCR was taken from an adult with an advanced solid tumor such as melanoma, head and neck, liver or kidney cancer. Sequenced material: CD4+ or CD8+ T cells sorted from blood, taken in a trial of the OX40 agonist ivuxolimab. The CDR3 here is CASSLVVGTYNEQFF. The CDR3, as DNA: TGTGCCAGCAGCTTAGTCGTTGGGACCTACAATGAGCAGTTCTTC.